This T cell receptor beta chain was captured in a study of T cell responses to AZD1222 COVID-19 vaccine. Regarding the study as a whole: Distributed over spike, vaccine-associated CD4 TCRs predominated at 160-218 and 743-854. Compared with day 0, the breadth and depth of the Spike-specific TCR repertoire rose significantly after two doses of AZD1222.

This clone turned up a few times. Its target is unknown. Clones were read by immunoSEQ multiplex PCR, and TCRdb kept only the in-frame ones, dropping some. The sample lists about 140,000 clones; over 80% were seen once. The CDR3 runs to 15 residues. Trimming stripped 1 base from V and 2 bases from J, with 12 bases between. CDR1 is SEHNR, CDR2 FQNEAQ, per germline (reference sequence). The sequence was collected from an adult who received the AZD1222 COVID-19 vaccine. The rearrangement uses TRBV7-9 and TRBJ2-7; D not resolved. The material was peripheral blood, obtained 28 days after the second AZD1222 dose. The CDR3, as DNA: TGTGCCAGCAGCTTAGTTCCGGGTTCCCCCTACGAGCAGTACTTC. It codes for CASSLVPGSPYEQYF.